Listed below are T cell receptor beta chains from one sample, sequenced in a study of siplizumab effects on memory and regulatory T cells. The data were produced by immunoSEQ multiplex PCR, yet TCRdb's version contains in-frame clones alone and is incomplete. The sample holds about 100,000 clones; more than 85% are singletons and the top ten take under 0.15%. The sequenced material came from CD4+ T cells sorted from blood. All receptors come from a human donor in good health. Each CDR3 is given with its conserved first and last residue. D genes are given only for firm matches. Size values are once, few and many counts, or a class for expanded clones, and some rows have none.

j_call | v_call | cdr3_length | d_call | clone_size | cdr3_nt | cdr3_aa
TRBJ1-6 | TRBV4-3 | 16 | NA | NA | TGCGCCAGCAGCCAATTCGGAGGGGGGGATAATTCACCCCTCCACTTT | CASSQFGGGDNSPLHF
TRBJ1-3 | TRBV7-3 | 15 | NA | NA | TGTGCCAGCAGCTTGTTCGGATCGTCGGGAAACACCATATATTTT | CASSLFGSSGNTIYF
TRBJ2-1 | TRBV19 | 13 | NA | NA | TGTGCCAGTAGGGCCCTCCTAGGGTCTGAGCAGTTCTTC | CASRALLGSEQFF
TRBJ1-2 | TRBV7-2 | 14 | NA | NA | TGTGCCAGCAGCTTACTTCCGGGGGCAAATGGCTACACCTTC | CASSLLPGANGYTF
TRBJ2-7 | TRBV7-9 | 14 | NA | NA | TGTGCCAGCAGCTTAGACGCGGACGCTTACGAGCAGTACTTC | CASSLDADAYEQYF
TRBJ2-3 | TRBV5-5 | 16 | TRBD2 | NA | TGTGCCAGCAGCCGTGGGACTACTCCAATCACAGATACGCAGTATTTT | CASSRGTTPITDTQYF
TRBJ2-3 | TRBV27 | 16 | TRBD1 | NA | TGTGCCAGCAGTTTCATAAAGGACAGGGGCACAGATACGCAGTATTTT | CASSFIKDRGTDTQYF
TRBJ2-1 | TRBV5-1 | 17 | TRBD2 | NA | TGCGCCAGCAGCTTGGCCGGGGCTAGCGGGGGATACAATGAGCAGTTCTTC | CASSLAGASGGYNEQFF
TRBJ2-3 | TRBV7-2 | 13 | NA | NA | TGTGCCAGCACCTCCGGGGGGCGTAATACGCAGTATTTT | CASTSGGRNTQYF
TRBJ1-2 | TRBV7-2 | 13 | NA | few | TGTGCCAGCAGCTATGGGCAGGTCTATGGCTACACCTTC | CASSYGQVYGYTF